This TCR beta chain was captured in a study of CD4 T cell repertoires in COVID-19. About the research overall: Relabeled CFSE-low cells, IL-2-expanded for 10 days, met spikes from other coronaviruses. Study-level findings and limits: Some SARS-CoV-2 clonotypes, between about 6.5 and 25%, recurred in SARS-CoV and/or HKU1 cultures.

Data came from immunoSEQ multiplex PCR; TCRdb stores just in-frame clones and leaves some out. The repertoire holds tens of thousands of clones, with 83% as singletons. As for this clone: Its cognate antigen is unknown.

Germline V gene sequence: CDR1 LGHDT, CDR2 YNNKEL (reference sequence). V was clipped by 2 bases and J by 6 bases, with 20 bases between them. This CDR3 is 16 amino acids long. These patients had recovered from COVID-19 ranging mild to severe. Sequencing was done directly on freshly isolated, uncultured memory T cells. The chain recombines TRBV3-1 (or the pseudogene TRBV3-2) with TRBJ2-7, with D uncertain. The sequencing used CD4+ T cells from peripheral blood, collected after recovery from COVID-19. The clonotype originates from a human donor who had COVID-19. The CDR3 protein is CASSQSGLATGGEQYF. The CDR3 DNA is TGTGCCAGCAGCCAAAGTGGGCTGGCGACCGGCGGCGAGCAGTACTTC.